The 10 T cell receptor beta chains given below trace back to one sample, sequenced in a study of T cell responses to AZD1222 COVID-19 vaccine (dated by TCRdb to 2020 to 2022). The library was prepared using the immunoSEQ multiplex PCR assay. TCRdb took this table from immuneACCESS and kept in-frame rearrangements with V and J called. Such tables lack part of the clones; where checked against another copy, unresolved V genes explain under half of the gap, and the rest is unexplained. The sample has some 120,000 clones on record, 87% of them singletons. The ten largest clones add up to 1.4% to 1.5% of the sample. Read against the paper, the sample's time point label means: baseline before first vaccination. The specimen comprised peripheral blood, sampled on day 0 of AZD1222 vaccination. The receptors originated from an adult in good health.

This clone showed up just once. The chain employs TRBV9 and TRBJ1-1; no reliable D call. The V and J ends lost 3 bases and 1 base respectively, with 13 bases between them. This CDR3 spans 15 amino acids. Germline-derived CDR1 and CDR2 are SGDLS and YYNGEE. In nucleotides, the CDR3 is TGTGCCAGCAGCGCAGATCGAAACCCGAACACTGAAGCTTTCTTT. Its translation is CASSADRNPNTEAFF.

This chain joins TRBV28 and TRBJ1-1; D is uncertain. Trimming took 11 bases from V and 4 from J, leaving 23 bases between them. The germline CDR1 and CDR2 sequences are MDHEN and SYDVKM. This CDR3 has 15 amino acids. DNA of the CDR3: TGTGCCGTCAGAAGGGCCAGCGGGGTGGGCACTGAAGCTTTCTTT. This sequence encodes CAVRRASGVGTEAFF.

This clone showed up just a few times. V and J are TRBV18 and TRBJ2-5; D may be TRBD1 or TRBD2 (5 bases each). In germline, CDR1 is KGHSH, CDR2 LQKENI. The CDR3 extends over 15 amino acids. Trimming took off 0 bases at V and 7 bases at J, with 15 bases between the two ends. The CDR3 sequence is CASSPPGTPFGTQYF. As DNA, the CDR3 is TGTGCCAGCTCACCACCCGGGACGCCCTTCGGGACCCAGTACTTC.

The rearrangement joins TRBV11-2 to TRBJ2-4, with D possibly matching TRBD2 (6 bases). CDR3 length equals 15 residues. Trimming cost V 0 bases and J 13 bases, with 19 bases left between them. CDR1 and CDR2 (germline): SGHAT, FQNNGV. CDR3 protein: CASSLEIVGLTAQYF. As DNA, the CDR3 is TGTGCCAGCAGCTTAGAAATTGTGGGACTGACCGCCCAGTACTTC.

V is TRBV5-1 and J is TRBJ2-1; a weak D match, TRBD2 (5 bases). This CDR3 has 17 amino acids. V lost 2 bases, J lost 0 bases, and 15 bases lay in between. Germline CDR1 is SGHRS and CDR2 is YFSETQ. The CDR3 DNA reads as TGCGCCAGCAGCTTTACGAGAAGCGGAACCTCCTACAATGAGCAGTTCTTC. It is translated as CASSFTRSGTSYNEQFF. The variable domain in full, with the rest retrieved from reference TRBV5-1 and TRBJ2-1, is KAGVTQTPRYLIKTRGQQVTLSCSPISGHRSVSWYQQTPGQGLQFLFEYFSETQRNKGNFPGRFSGRQFSNSRSEMNVSTLELGDSALYLCASSFTRSGTSYNEQFFGPGTRLTVL.

J is TRBJ2-1 and V is TRBV6-2 or TRBV6-3; perhaps TRBD2 as D (7 bases). CDR1 and CDR2 from the germline V gene are MNHEY and SVGEGT. There are 14 residues in the CDR3. Trimming took off 6 bases at V and 12 bases at J, with 21 bases between the two ends. CDR3 coding DNA: TGTGCCAGCAGCCCCAGGGGAGCGGGGTTAGGGCAGTTCTTC. Its translation is CASSPRGAGLGQFF.

This sequence joins TRBV7-5 and TRBJ1-5; TRBD1, the D gene given by the table, was not confirmed from the DNA. TRBV7-5 is a listed pseudogene. The CDR3 covers 16 residues. The chain's CDR3 is CVRSLAPGTARDPQHF. CDR3 coding DNA: TGTGTCAGAAGCTTGGCTCCAGGGACAGCCCGGGATCCCCAGCATTTT.

In its sample, this clone was seen once. The chain joins TRBV27 to TRBJ2-7; 8 bases line up with TRBD2. This CDR3 spans 15 amino acids. V was pared by 4 bases and J by 4 bases, with 9 bases of the junction left unmatched. CDR1 is MNHEY and CDR2 is SMNVEV in the germline V gene (reference sequence). Here the CDR3 DNA reads TGTGCCAGCAGTTCCTCAGGACTAGCTTTGTACGAGCAGTACTTC. Residues: CASSSSGLALYEQYF.

The V gene is TRBV5-5, the J gene TRBJ2-3; possibly TRBD2 for D (5 bases). The germline V gene encodes CDR1 SGHKS and CDR2 YYEKEE (reference sequence). Trimming left V 0 bases short and J 9 bases short, with 23 bases between. CDR3 length equals 17 residues. The CDR3 coding sequence is TGTGCCAGCAGCTTGGCCTTGATCAATTATAGTCGGGAAACGCAGTATTTT. Amino acid sequence: CASSLALINYSRETQYF. Full variable domain (outside the CDR3, taken from reference TRBV5-5 and TRBJ2-3): DAGVTQSPTHLIKTRGQQVTLRCSPISGHKSVSWYQQVLGQGPQFIFQYYEKEERGRGNFPDRFSARQFPNYSSELNVNALLLGDSALYLCASSLALINYSRETQYFGPGTRLTVL.

CDR3 sequence (DNA): TGTGCCAGTAGTGTCTCATCACGGGGTAGCTCCTACAATGAGCAGTTCTTC. It specifies CASSVSSRGSSYNEQFF. The chain carries TRBV19 and TRBJ2-1; D possibly corresponds to TRBD2 (5 bases). The CDR3 has 17 amino acids. CDR1 and CDR2 from the germline V gene are LNHDA and SQIVND (reference sequence). The V gene lost 5 bases and the J gene lost 0 bases, with 17 bases spanning the gap.